What follows is one T cell receptor (beta chain) and its context. The germline V gene has CDR1 SGHVS and CDR2 FNYEAQ. There are 16 residues in the CDR3. The V gene lost 1 base and the J gene lost 0 bases, with 12 bases spanning the gap. The protocol was immunoSEQ multiplex PCR, while the TCRdb copy is restricted to in-frame clones and leaves out a portion. The sample has about 150,000 clones; around 96% are singletons. The sample comes from a study of control samples from healthy donors and cancer patients. Source material: blood. The receptor comes from a man aged 40-49 years in good health. The rearrangement uses TRBV7-6 and TRBJ1-1; D possibly corresponds to TRBD1 (5 bases). This CDR3 is CASSLEDGAVNTEAFF. The CDR3 DNA sequence: TGTGCCAGCAGCTTAGAGGACGGGGCGGTGAACACTGAAGCTTTCTTT.